This paragraph covers one T cell receptor (beta chain) sequence. Its antigen is unidentified. This sample was taken from a study of long-term antiretroviral therapy in people with HIV. General study points: Clones that had undergone expansion before ART prevailed in the repertoire throughout all time points.

A v3.0 immunoSEQ assay was performed at survey level. The table came from immunoSEQ multiplex PCR; TCRdb's copy has only in-frame clones and leaves some out. The table has tens of thousands of clones, roughly four fifths seen once. Germline CDR1 reads SGHVS; CDR2 reads FQNEAQ. The CDR3 is 13 amino acids. V was shortened by 2 bases and J by 2 bases, with 7 bases between the two germline ends. Sequences were derived from unsorted PBMCs, sampled 1 year after starting antiretroviral therapy. The clonotype originates from a man aged 18 to 30 with HIV. The gene calls are TRBV7-8 and TRBJ2-7, with D perhaps TRBD2 (5 bases). The CDR3 nucleotides are TGTGCCAGCAGCTTACGGGAAACCTACGAGCAGTACTTC. The encoded protein is CASSLRETYEQYF.